This is a list of T cell receptor beta chains from one sample in a study of HIV-infected patients and healthy controls. TCRdb independently ran MiXCR on the 5' RACE reads; one entry per CDR3 protein. The sample yields 10,000 to 11,000 distinct CDR3 sequences, nearly 6% seen once. Sequencing used blood, obtained during antiretroviral therapy. The receptors were gathered from an adult with HIV infection. The donor label of this sample is uncertain. Both conserved end residues are part of each CDR3. A D gene is named only where the DNA matches it firmly. Size is stated for part of the rows, as once, few or many counts, or as a class when the clone is expanded.

j_gene,v_gene,d_gene,abundance,CDR3nt,CDR3aa
TRBJ2-3,TRBV27,NA,many,TGTGCCAGCAGTTTATCGCTCAGCCGAACAGATACGCAGTATTTT,CASSLSLSRTDTQYF
TRBJ2-3,TRBV20-1,NA,many,TGCAGTGCTAGTGCGGGACTCCAATTTCTCTCGGGAAATACGCAGTATTTT,CSASAGLQFLSGNTQYF
TRBJ2-5,TRBV29-1,NA,many,TGCAGCGGGCGACAGCCTCCCGCTGAAGAGACCCAGTACTTC,CSGRQPPAEETQYF
TRBJ2-3,TRBV5-4,NA,many,TGTGCCAGCAGCTTGGTACTACGAGGTGTGGATACGCAGTATTTT,CASSLVLRGVDTQYF
TRBJ2-3,TRBV12-3/TRBV12-4,NA,many,TGTGCCAGCAGTCCCCCGGGGGCTAAAGATACGCAGTATTTT,CASSPPGAKDTQYF
TRBJ2-1,TRBV11-3,TRBD2,many,TGTGCCAGCAAGGGGACTAGCGGTTACAATGAGCAGTTCTTC,CASKGTSGYNEQFF
TRBJ2-3,TRBV18,TRBD1,many,TGTGCCAGCTCAGACCGGGACAGGGGGCGAGATACGCAGTATTTT,CASSDRDRGRDTQYF
TRBJ1-1,TRBV6-2/TRBV6-3,TRBD1,many,TGTGCCAGCAGAAAAACTACAGGGGCCACTGAAGCTTTCTTT,CASRKTTGATEAFF
TRBJ1-1,TRBV6-2/TRBV6-3,NA,many,TGTGCCAGCAGTTACCGAGGTAGTGAAGCTTTCTTT,CASSYRGSEAFF
TRBJ1-1,TRBV4-3,NA,many,TGCGCCAGCAGCCAAGAATCCAGAATGAACACTGAAGCTTTCTTT,CASSQESRMNTEAFF
TRBJ2-3,TRBV9,NA,many,TGTGCCAGCAGGGGACCGTCGCTCACAGATACGCAGTATTTT,CASRGPSLTDTQYF
TRBJ2-3,TRBV20-1,NA,many,TGCAGTGCTAGAGAGGAGGGGAGAGGAGATACGCAGTATTTT,CSAREEGRGDTQYF
TRBJ2-3,TRBV6-5,TRBD1,medium-sized,TGTGCCAGCAGCCGACAGGGTGTTACGCAGTATTTT,CASSRQGVTQYF
TRBJ1-4,TRBV27,TRBD1,few,TGTGCCAGCACGGACAGGGGGCAGAGGACTAATGAAAAACTGTTTTTT,CASTDRGQRTNEKLFF
TRBJ2-1,TRBV3-1,NA,many,TGTGCCAGCAGCCAAGGGCGGGGTTCCTACAATGAGCAGTTCTTC,CASSQGRGSYNEQFF
TRBJ2-1,TRBV3-1,TRBD1,medium-sized,TGTGCCAGCAGCCAAGGGACAGGGATGGATGAGCAGTTCTTC,CASSQGTGMDEQFF
TRBJ2-3,TRBV6-2/TRBV6-3,NA,many,TGTGCCAGCAGTTACCCCCCGGGGCCCACAGATACGCAGTATTTT,CASSYPPGPTDTQYF
TRBJ2-6,TRBV12-3/TRBV12-4,NA,medium-sized,TGTGCCAGCAGCCTCGCCTCTGGGGCCAACGTCCTGACTTTC,CASSLASGANVLTF
TRBJ2-3,TRBV12-3/TRBV12-4,NA,many,TGTGCCAGCAACCAGCTAGCTGGGGCAGATACGCAGTATTTT,CASNQLAGADTQYF
TRBJ2-1,TRBV2,NA,many,TGTGCCAGCAGACTAGGGCGAAACTCCTACAATGAGCAGTTCTTC,CASRLGRNSYNEQFF
TRBJ2-3,TRBV11-2,NA,NA,TGTGCCAGCAGCTTAGGGGGGACTCGCACAGATACGCAGTATTTT,CASSLGGTRTDTQYF
TRBJ1-1,TRBV9,NA,many,TGTGCCAGCAGCCAAAGCCGACAGGCCGCGAACACTGAAGCTTTCTTT,CASSQSRQAANTEAFF
TRBJ2-5,TRBV29-1,NA,many,TGCAGCGCCTGGACGTCAGTCGGTTCCGGGGAGACCCAGTACTTC,CSAWTSVGSGETQYF
TRBJ2-2,TRBV6-6,NA,few,TGTGCCAGCAGTCACCTGGAGTACGGGGAGCTGTTTTTT,CASSHLEYGELFF
TRBJ1-1,TRBV3-1,NA,medium-sized,TGTGCCAGCAGCCAAGGCGGGGGGCGGGTGGGCACTGAAGCTTTCTTT,CASSQGGGRVGTEAFF
TRBJ2-1,TRBV3-1,TRBD2,NA,TGTGCCAGCAGCCAAGATTGGCCGCGGGAGGCCAGCGATGAGCAGTTCTTC,CASSQDWPREASDEQFF
TRBJ2-1,TRBV13,NA,NA,TGTGCCAGCAGCTTTAGCGGAGACTCCTACAATGAGCAGTTCTTC,CASSFSGDSYNEQFF
TRBJ2-3,TRBV2,TRBD2,many,TGTGCCAGCAGTAAGGGACTAGCGGGACCGAGTCTGGATACGCAGTATTTT,CASSKGLAGPSLDTQYF
TRBJ1-2,TRBV21-1,NA,NA,TGTGCCAGCGGCGGGACAGACTATGGCTACACCTTC,CASGGTDYGYTF
TRBJ2-4,TRBV10-3,TRBD2,many,TGTGCCATCAGTGAGGCTAGCGGGAGCGCCAAAAACATTCAGTACTTC,CAISEASGSAKNIQYF
TRBJ2-3,TRBV7-8,TRBD2,many,TGTGCCAGCAGCCCTACCCGGGTGGGATACGGACTAAGCGGGAGGATAGATACGCAGTATTTT,CASSPTRVGYGLSGRIDTQYF
TRBJ1-1,TRBV4-2,NA,many,TGTGCCAGCAGCCAAGAAGTGCAGGGTGGATTGAACACTGAAGCTTTCTTT,CASSQEVQGGLNTEAFF
TRBJ1-2,TRBV24-1,NA,many,TGTGCCACCAGTGAAACCGGACGGAACTATGGCTACACCTTC,CATSETGRNYGYTF
TRBJ2-3,TRBV12-3/TRBV12-4,TRBD2,many,TGTGCCAGCAGAGGACTAGCGGGAGGTCTCACAGATACGCAGTATTTT,CASRGLAGGLTDTQYF
TRBJ2-7,TRBV5-5,NA,many,TGTGCCAGCAGTGTGAGCCAGTACGAGCAGTACTTC,CASSVSQYEQYF
TRBJ2-3,TRBV20-1,NA,many,TGCAGTGCTAGAGCCGGGATTACAGATACGCAGTATTTT,CSARAGITDTQYF